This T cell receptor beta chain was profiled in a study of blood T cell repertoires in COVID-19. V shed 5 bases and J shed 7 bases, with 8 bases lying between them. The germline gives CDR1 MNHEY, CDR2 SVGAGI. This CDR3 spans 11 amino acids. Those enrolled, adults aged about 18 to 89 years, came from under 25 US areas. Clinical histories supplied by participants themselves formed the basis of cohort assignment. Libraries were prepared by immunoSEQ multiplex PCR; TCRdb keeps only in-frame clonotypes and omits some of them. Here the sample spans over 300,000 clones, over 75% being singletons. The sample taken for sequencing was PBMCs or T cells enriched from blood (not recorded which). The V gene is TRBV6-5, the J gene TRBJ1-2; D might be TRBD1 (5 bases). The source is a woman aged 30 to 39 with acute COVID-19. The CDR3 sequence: CASSMGGGYTF. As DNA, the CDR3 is TGTGCCAGCAGTATGGGGGGTGGCTACACCTTC.